The sequence of this T cell receptor beta chain was determined in a study of blood T cell repertoires in COVID-19. Study details: Sources were T cells, B-cell-depleted T cells, or PBMCs; the material itself was cDNA or gDNA.

In the original workflow: Amplified reference gene primers provided the basis for estimating nucleated cell counts. Method: immunoSEQ multiplex PCR; TCRdb's copy keeps in-frame clones and lacks some. That table is the source of V, J and clone size, and D and trimming were worked out from the DNA. The profile covers roughly 69,000 clones, with about 84% appearing a single time and about 14% taken by the ten largest. Patients at the Seattle site were enrolled during active infection and followed longitudinally. This CDR3 is 15 amino acids long. The germline V gene encodes CDR1 SGHAT and CDR2 FQNNGV. The V end lost 5 bases, the J end lost 5 bases, and 18 bases lay between the germline ends.

The specimen sequenced was peripheral blood. This receptor was obtained from a man aged 45-60 years with COVID-19, enrolled during active disease. V and J are TRBV11-2 and TRBJ1-1; the D gene is possibly TRBD1 (6 bases). The CDR3 sequence: CASSHPSQGWTEAFF. The CDR3 nucleotides are TGTGCCAGCAGCCACCCATCACAGGGATGGACTGAAGCTTTCTTT.